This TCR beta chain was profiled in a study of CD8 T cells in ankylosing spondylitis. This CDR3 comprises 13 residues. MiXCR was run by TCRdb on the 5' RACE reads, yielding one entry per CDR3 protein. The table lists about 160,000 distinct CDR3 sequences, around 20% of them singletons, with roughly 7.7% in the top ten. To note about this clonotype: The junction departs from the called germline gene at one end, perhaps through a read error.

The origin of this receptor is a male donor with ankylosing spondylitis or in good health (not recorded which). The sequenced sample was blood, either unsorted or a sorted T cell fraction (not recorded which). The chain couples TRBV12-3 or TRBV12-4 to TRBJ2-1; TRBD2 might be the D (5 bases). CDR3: CTSIPSGYNEQFF. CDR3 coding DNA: TGTACCAGCATTCCTTCGGGATACAATGAGCAGTTCTTC.